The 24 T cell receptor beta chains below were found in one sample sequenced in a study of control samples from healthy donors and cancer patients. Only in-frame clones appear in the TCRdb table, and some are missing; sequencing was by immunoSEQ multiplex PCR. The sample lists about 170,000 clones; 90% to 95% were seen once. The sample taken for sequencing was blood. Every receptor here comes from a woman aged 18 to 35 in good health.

Here the CDR3 DNA reads TGTGCCAGCAGCCCCGAGCTTTCCTACGAGCAGTACTTC. Amino acids: CASSPELSYEQYF. This sequence joins TRBV6-6 and TRBJ2-7, with D unresolved. Germline V lookup: CDR1 MNHNY, CDR2 SVGAGI (reference sequence). The CDR3 spans 13 residues. Trimming shortened V by 6 bases and J by 1 base, and 10 bases separated the two germline ends.

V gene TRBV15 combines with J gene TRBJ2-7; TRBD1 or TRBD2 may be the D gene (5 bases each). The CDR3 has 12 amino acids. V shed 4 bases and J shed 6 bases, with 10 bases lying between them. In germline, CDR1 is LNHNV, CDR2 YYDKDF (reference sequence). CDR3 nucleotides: TGTGCCACCAGCATAGGGACGGCCGAGCAGTACTTC. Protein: CATSIGTAEQYF. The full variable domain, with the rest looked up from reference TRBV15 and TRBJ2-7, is DAMVIQNPRYQVTQFGKPVTLSCSQTLNHNVMYWYQQKSSQAPKLLFHYYDKDFNNEADTPDNFQSRRPNTSFCFLDIRSPGLGDTAMYLCATSIGTAEQYFGPGTRLTVT.

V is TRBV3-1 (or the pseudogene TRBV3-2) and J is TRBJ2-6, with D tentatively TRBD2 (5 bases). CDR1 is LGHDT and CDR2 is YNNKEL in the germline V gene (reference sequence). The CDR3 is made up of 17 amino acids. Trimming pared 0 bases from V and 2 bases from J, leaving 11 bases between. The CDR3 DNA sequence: TGTGCCAGCAGCCAAGATTTTAAGACTACTGGGGCCAACGTCCTGACTTTC. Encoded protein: CASSQDFKTTGANVLTF.

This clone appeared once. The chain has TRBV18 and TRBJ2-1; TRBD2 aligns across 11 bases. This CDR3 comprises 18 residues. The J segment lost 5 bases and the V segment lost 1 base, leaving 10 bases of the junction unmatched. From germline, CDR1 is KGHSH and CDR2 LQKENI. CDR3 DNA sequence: TGTGCCAGCTCACCACTTGTCCTAGCGGGAGGACTCCACAATGAGCAGTTCTTC. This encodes CASSPLVLAGGLHNEQFF.

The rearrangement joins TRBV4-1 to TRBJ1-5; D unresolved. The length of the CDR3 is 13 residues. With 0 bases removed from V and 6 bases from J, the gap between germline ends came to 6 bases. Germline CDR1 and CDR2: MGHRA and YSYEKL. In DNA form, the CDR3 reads TGCGCCAGCAGCCAAGAGAGGAGTCAGCCCCAGCATTTT. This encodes CASSQERSQPQHF.

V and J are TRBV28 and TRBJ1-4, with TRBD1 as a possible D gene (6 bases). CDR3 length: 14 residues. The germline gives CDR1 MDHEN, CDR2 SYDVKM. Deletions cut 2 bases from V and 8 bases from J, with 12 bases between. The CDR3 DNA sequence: TGTGCCAGCAGTTTAGGGGGCGTGAGGGAAAAACTGTTTTTT. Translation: CASSLGGVREKLFF.

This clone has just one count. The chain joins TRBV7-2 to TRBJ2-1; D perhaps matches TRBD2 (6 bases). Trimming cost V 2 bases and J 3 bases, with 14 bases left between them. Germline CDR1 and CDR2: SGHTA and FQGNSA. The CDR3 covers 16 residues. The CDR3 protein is CASSLPTRFRYNEQFF. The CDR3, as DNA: TGTGCCAGCAGCTTACCGACTAGGTTTCGCTACAATGAGCAGTTCTTC.

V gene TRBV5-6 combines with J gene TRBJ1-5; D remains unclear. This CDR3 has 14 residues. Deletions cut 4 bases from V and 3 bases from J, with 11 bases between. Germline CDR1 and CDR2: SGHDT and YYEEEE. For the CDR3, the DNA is TGTGCCAGCAGCCGTAGACGCACCAATCAGCCCCAGCATTTT. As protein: CASSRRRTNQPQHF.

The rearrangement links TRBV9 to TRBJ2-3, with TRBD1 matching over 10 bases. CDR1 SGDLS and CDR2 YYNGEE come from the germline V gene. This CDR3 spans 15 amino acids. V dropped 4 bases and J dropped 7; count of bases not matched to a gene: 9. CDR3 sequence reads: CASSPRDRGGYTQYF. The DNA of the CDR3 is TGTGCCAGCAGCCCCCGGGACAGGGGAGGATATACGCAGTATTTT.

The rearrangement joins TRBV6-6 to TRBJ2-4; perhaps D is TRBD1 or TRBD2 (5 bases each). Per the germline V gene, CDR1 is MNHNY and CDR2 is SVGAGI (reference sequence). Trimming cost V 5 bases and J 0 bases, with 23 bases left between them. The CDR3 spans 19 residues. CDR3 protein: CASSPVRDLTNIAKNIQYF. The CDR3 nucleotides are TGTGCCAGCAGTCCCGTCCGGGACCTTACCAATATAGCCAAAAACATTCAGTACTTC.

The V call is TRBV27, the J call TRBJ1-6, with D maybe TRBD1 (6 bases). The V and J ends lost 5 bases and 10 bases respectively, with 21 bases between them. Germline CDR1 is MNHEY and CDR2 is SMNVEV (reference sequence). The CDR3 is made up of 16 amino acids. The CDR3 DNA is TGTGCCAGCAGTCCAGTCGCGGGGGGGCAGGAATCACCCCTCCACTTT. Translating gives CASSPVAGGQESPLHF.

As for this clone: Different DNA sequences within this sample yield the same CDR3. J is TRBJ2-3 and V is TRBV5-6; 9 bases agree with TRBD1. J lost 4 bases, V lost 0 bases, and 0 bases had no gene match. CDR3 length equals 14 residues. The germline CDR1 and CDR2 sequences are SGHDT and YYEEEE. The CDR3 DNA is TGTGCCAGCAGCTTGGGACAGGGGGCAGATACGCAGTATTTT. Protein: CASSLGQGADTQYF.

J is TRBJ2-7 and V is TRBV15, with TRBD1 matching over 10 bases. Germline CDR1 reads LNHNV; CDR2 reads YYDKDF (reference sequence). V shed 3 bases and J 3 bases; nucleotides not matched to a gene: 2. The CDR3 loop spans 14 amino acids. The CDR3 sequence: CATSRGQGFYEQYF. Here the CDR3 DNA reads TGTGCCACCAGCAGGGGACAGGGGTTCTACGAGCAGTACTTC.

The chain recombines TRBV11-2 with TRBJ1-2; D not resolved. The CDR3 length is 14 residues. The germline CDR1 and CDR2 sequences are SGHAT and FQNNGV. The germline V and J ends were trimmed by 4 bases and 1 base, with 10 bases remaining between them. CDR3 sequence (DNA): TGTGCCAGCAGCTCCCCCTGGAGTAACTATGGCTACACCTTC. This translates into CASSSPWSNYGYTF.

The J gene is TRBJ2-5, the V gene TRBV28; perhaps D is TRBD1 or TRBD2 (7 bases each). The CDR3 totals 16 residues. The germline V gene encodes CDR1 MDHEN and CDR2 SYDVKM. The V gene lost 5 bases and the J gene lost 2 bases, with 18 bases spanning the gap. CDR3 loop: CASSGSGTDAQETQYF. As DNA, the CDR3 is TGTGCCAGCAGTGGGAGCGGGACAGATGCTCAAGAGACCCAGTACTTC.

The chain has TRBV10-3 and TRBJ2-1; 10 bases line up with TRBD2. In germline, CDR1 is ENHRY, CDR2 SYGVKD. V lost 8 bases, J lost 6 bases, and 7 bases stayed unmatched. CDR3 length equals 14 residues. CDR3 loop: CAIWPSGSGNEQFF. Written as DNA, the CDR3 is TGTGCCATCTGGCCTAGCGGGAGTGGCAATGAGCAGTTCTTC.

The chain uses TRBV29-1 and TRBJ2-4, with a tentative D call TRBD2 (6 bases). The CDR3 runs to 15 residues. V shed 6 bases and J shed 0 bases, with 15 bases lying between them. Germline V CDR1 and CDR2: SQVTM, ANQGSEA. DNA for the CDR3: TGCAGCGTCTGGGGGGACTCACCAGCCAAAAACATTCAGTACTTC. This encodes CSVWGDSPAKNIQYF.

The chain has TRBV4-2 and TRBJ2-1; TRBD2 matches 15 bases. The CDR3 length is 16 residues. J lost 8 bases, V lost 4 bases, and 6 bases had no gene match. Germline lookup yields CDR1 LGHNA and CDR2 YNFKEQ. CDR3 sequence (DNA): TGTGCCAGCAGCCGAGGACTAGCGGGGGGGATCGATGAGCAGTTCTTC. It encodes CASSRGLAGGIDEQFF.

CDR3 residues: CASSLVSGLDQPQHF. CDR3 in DNA: TGCGCCAGCAGCTTGGTAAGTGGGCTTGATCAGCCCCAGCATTTT. This sequence joins TRBV5-1 and TRBJ1-5; no firm D call. Trimming stripped 0 bases from V and 5 bases from J, with 12 bases between. This CDR3 has 15 residues. CDR1 and CDR2 (germline): SGHRS, YFSETQ.

The CDR3 here is CASSLVKGLGNEQFF. CDR3 coding DNA: TGTGCCAGCAGCTTAGTTAAAGGTTTAGGGAATGAGCAGTTCTTC. The chain employs TRBV11-3 and TRBJ2-1; D is ambiguous. The V end was cut by 1 base, the J end by 7 bases, with 14 bases between. This CDR3 has 15 residues. Per the germline V gene, CDR1 is SGHNT and CDR2 is YENEEA.

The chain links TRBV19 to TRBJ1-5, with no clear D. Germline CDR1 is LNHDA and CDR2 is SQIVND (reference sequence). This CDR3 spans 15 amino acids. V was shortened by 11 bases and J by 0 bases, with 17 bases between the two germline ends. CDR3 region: CASGPGPVSNQPQHF. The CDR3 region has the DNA TGTGCCTCTGGACCGGGCCCAGTTAGCAATCAGCCCCAGCATTTT.

The CDR3 sequence: CAISRQGDSNQPQHF. In DNA form, the CDR3 reads TGTGCCATCAGTCGTCAGGGGGATAGCAATCAGCCCCAGCATTTT. The chain joins TRBV10-3 to TRBJ1-5; TRBD1 matches 7 bases. CDR3 length: 15 residues. V was pared by 5 bases and J by 0 bases, with 4 bases of the junction left unmatched. Germline V gene data show CDR1 as ENHRY and CDR2 as SYGVKD.

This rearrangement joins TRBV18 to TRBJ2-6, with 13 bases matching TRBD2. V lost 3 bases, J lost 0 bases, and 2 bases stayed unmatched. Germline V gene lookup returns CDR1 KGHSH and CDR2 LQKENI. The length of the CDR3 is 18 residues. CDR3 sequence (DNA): TGTGCCAGCTCACCCAGGACTAGCGGGGGCTCTGGGGCCAACGTCCTGACTTTC. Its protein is CASSPRTSGGSGANVLTF.

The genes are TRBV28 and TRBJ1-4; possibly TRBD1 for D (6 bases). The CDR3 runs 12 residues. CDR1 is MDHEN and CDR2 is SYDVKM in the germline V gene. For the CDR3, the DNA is TGTGGGTCGGGGGGCGTTAATGAAAAACTGTTTTTT. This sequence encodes CGSGGVNEKLFF.